This T cell receptor beta chain derives from a study of T-cell reconstitution after alpha-beta-depleted transplantation in children. Study conclusions and caveats: Alpha-beta T cells about two months after transplant reportedly derived from several hundred expanded graft clones.

This clonotype appeared a few times. Its antigen is currently unknown. The CDR3 loop spans 15 amino acids. V shed 3 bases and J 8 bases; nucleotides not matched to a gene: 4. Unique molecular identifiers were used to barcode this TCRbeta library. Using its own MiXCR run on the PCR reads, TCRdb lists one record per CDR3 protein. In the table there are 700,000 to 850,000 distinct CDR3 sequences, 16% of which are singletons. This sequence originates from a male patient younger than 18 who had a stem cell transplant for acute lymphoblastic leukemia, so the T cells may come from the graft donor. The sequenced sample was PBMCs, mostly from graft donor cells, obtained 360 days after TCRalphabeta/CD19-depleted stem cell transplant. This rearrangement joins TRBV12-3 or TRBV12-4 to TRBJ2-2; 12 bases line up with TRBD2. CDR3 loop: CASSFGLAGRGELFF. In nucleotides, the CDR3 is TGTGCCAGCAGTTTCGGACTAGCGGGAAGGGGGGAGCTGTTTTTT.